Here is one T cell receptor beta chain with its context. Antigen specificity is unknown. The sample has other DNA sequences that encode this CDR3 too. Only in-frame clones appear in the TCRdb table, and some are missing; sequencing was by immunoSEQ multiplex PCR. The table shows about 2.4 million clones, with approximately 93% occurring only once. The CDR3 extends over 13 amino acids. V shed 0 bases and J shed 4 bases, with 6 bases lying between them. The germline V gene encodes CDR1 SGHVS and CDR2 FNYEAQ. The sample originates from a study of shared clonotypes between healthy human individuals. Study-wide points: In general, naive subsets displayed greater estimated richness than memory subsets did. Lower generation probabilities were found for non-shared clonotypes than for those shared by all four donors.

The sequence derives from a man between 18 and 29 years old in good health. Some clones in this sample may be carry-over from other donors' samples. V gene TRBV7-6 combines with J gene TRBJ1-1, with unresolved D. Material: naive CD4+ T cells from PBMCs. Subset of the sample: CD45RA+ positively selected. The CDR3 nucleotides read TGTGCCAGCAGCTTAGCCCGGGGCACTGAAGCTTTCTTT. Protein: CASSLARGTEAFF.